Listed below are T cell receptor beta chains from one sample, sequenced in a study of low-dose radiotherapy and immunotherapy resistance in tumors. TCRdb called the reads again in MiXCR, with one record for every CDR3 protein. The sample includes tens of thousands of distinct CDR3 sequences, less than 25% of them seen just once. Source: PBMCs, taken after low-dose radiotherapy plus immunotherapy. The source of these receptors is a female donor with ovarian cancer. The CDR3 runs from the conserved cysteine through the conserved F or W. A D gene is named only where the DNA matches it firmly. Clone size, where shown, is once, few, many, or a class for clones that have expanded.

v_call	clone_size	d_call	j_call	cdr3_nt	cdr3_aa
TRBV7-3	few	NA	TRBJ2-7	TGTGCCAGCAGCCCCGACGGGGGGCAAGGCGAGCAGTACTTC	CASSPDGGQGEQYF
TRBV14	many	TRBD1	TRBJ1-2	TGTGCCAGCAGCCAAGAGACAGGGGGCAGGCTCGATGGCTACACCTTC	CASSQETGGRLDGYTF
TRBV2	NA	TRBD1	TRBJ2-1	TGTGCCAGCAGCGACAGGGGAATGGGGCAGTTCTTC	CASSDRGMGQFF
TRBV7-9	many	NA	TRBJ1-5	TGTGCCAGCAGCCCGAGCAGGCAGGGGCCCCGTTTCGGGCCCCAGCATTTT	CASSPSRQGPRFGPQHF
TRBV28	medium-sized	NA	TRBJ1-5	TGTGCCAGCACACCCGTGGCGGGACTGAGCGTAGATCAGCCCCAGCATTTT	CASTPVAGLSVDQPQHF
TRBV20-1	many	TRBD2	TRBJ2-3	TGCAGTGCTAGAGGTCTCGCGGGGGGCACAGATACGCAGTATTTT	CSARGLAGGTDTQYF
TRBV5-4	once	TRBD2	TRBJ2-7	TGTGCCACCTCCCCCTCCAGCGGGAGCGACAGTATTTCCTACGAGCAGTACTTC	CATSPSSGSDSISYEQYF
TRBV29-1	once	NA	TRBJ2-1	TGCAGCGTTATCCGGGACGCCGAGCAGTTCTTC	CSVIRDAEQFF
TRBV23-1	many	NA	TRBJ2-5	TGCGCCAGCAGCTCCCACAGGGTTCCGCGTGAGACCCAGTACTTC	CASSSHRVPRETQYF
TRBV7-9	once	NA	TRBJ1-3	TGTGCCAGCAGCTTAGCGGCTGGAGGGGAGGACACCATATATTTT	CASSLAAGGEDTIYF
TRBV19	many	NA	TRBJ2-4	TGTGCCAGTAGTACAGGGGGGAACCTAGCCAAAAACATTCAGTACTTC	CASSTGGNLAKNIQYF
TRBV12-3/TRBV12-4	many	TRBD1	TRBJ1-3	TGTGCCAGCAGGTTAGGGACAGGGCCGGGAGGAAACACCATATATTTT	CASRLGTGPGGNTIYF
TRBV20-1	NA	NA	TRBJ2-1	TGCAGTGCTAGAGGGCTGCAATCCTACAATGAGCAGTTCTTC	CSARGLQSYNEQFF
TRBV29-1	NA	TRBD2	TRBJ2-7	TGCAGCGTTGCACCGGGACTAGCCTACGAGCAGTACTTC	CSVAPGLAYEQYF
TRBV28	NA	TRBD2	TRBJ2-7	TGTGCCAGCACTGGGATGGCTAGCGGGCTTTACGAGCAGTACTTC	CASTGMASGLYEQYF
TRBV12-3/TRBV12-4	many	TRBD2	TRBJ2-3	TGTGCCAGCAGCTTGGGCGGGAGGGCCCGCCCAGATACGCAGTATTTT	CASSLGGRARPDTQYF
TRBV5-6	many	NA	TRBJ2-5	TGTGCCAGCAGCTCCGGGACGCTAGAGACCCAGTACTTC	CASSSGTLETQYF
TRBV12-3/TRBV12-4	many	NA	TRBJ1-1	TGTGCCAGCAGTCCTTCCCCAGGGAGGACTGAAGCTTTCTTT	CASSPSPGRTEAFF
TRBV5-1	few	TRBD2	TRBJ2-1	TGCGCCAGCAGCTTGGGACTAGCGGGCGCCAGCTCCTACAATGAGCAGTTCTTC	CASSLGLAGASSYNEQFF
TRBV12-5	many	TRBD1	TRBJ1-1	TGTGCTAGTGGTTTGGTACAGGGGGCTAACACTGAAGCTTTCTTT	CASGLVQGANTEAFF
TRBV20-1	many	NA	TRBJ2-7	TGCAGTGCTAGGGGGGGAAGGGTCTACGAGCAGTACTTC	CSARGGRVYEQYF
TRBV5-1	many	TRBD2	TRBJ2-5	TGCGCCAGCAGCGGGACTAGCGGGGGCGAGACCCAGTACTTC	CASSGTSGGETQYF
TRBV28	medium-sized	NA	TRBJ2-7	TGTGCCAGCAATGGCCAGCCGCGTAGCGAGCAGTACTTC	CASNGQPRSEQYF
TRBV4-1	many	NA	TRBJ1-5	TGCGCCAGCAGCCACTGGGCAAGGGGACAGCCCCAGCATTTT	CASSHWARGQPQHF
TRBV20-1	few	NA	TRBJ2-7	TGCAGTCCCCGCATCGGGTACGAGCAGTACTTC	CSPRIGYEQYF
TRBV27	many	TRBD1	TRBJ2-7	TGTGCCAGCAGGATGGCCGGGACAGGGGGCTACGAGCAGTACTTC	CASRMAGTGGYEQYF
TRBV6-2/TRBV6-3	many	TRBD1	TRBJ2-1	TGTGCCAGCAGTTATCCGGGACAGGGAAGGAATGAGCAGTTCTTC	CASSYPGQGRNEQFF
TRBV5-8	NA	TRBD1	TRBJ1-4	TGTGCCAGCAGCTCATGGACAGGCGGGCAGGAAAAACTGTTTTTT	CASSSWTGGQEKLFF
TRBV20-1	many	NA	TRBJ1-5	TGCAGTGCTAGAGATCCGCAGGGTAATCAGCCCCAGCATTTT	CSARDPQGNQPQHF
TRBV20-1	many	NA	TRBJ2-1	TGCAGTGCTAGAGGGGGGCAGGGTGGTTGGTTCTTC	CSARGGQGGWFF
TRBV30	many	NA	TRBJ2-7	TGTGCCTGGAGTCCCAGGGGCGAGCAGTACTTC	CAWSPRGEQYF
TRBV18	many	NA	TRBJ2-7	TGTGCCAGCTCTGGGGCCAACGAGCAGTACTTC	CASSGANEQYF
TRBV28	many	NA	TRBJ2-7	TGTGCCAGCAGTTTAGGCGGGATAATATACGAGCAGTACTTC	CASSLGGIIYEQYF
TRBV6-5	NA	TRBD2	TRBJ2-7	TGTGCCAGCAGTTCCCCCTGGACTAGCGGGAGCTACGAGCAGTACTTC	CASSSPWTSGSYEQYF
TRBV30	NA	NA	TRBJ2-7	TGTGCCTGGAGCAACAGGGGAGGCTACGAGCAGTACTTC	CAWSNRGGYEQYF
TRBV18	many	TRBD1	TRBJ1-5	TGTGCCAGCTCACTTACAGGGGAAGGCAATCAGCCCCAGCATTTT	CASSLTGEGNQPQHF
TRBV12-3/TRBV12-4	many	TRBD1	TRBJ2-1	TGTGCCATCCGGGACAGGGGAAATGAGCAGTTCTTC	CAIRDRGNEQFF
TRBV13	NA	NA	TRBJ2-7	TGTGCCAGCAGCTTAGGACAGGGTCGTGGCGAGCAGTACTTC	CASSLGQGRGEQYF
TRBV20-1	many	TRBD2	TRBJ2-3	TGCAGTGCTAGAGATCCCAAACCTAGCGGGCGTGCCCCAGATACGCAGTATTTT	CSARDPKPSGRAPDTQYF
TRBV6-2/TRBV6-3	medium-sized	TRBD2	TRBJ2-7	TGTGCCAGCAGCTGGGCTGATAAGCGGGGTAAATCCTACGAGCAGTACTTC	CASSWADKRGKSYEQYF
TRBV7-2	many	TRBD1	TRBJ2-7	TGTGCCAGCAGCACCGGACAGGTCATCCCAGGGGAGCAGTACTTC	CASSTGQVIPGEQYF
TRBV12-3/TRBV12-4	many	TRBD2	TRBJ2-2	TGTGCCAGCAGTACACTAGCGGGAGGCACCGGGGAGCTGTTTTTT	CASSTLAGGTGELFF
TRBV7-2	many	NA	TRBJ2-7	TGTGCCAGCAGCCCAGCTGGGGGTTACGAGCAGTACTTC	CASSPAGGYEQYF